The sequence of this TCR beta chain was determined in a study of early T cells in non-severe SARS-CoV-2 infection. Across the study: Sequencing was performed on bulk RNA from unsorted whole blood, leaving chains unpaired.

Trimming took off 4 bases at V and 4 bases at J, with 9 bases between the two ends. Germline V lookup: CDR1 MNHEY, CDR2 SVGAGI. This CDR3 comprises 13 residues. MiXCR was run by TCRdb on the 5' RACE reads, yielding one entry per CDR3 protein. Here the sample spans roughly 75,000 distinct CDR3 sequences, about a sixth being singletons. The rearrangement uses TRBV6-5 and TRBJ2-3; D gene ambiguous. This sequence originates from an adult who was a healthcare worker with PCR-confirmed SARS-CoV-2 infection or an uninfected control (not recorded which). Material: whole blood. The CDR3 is CASSSFGPDTQYF. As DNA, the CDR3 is TGTGCCAGCAGTTCGTTCGGACCAGATACGCAGTATTTT.